This T cell receptor (beta chain) was identified in a study of blood T cell repertoires in COVID-19. Study as a whole: Both acute and convalescent COVID-19 samples were obtained from the United States, Italy and Spain.

Under the authors' procedure: It was from reference gene primer amplification that nucleated cell counts were estimated. Produced via immunoSEQ multiplex PCR; TCRdb's table is partial and in-frame only. V and J calls and clone size follow that table, whereas D and trimming were derived from the DNA. The repertoire consists of more than 25,000 clones, with 75% to 90% occurring once and the leading ten covering around 5.4%. V dropped 5 bases and J dropped 5; count of bases not matched to a gene: 6. Germline loops: CDR1 GTSNPN, CDR2 SVGIG (reference sequence). This CDR3 region has 13 residues. The clonotype was recovered from a man aged 60 to 69 with active COVID-19. The source material was peripheral blood. The chain recombines TRBV30 with TRBJ2-5; TRBD1 matches at 9 bases. The CDR3 DNA follows: TGTGCCTGGGGACAGGGGTTGACGGAGACCCAGTACTTC. This sequence encodes CAWGQGLTETQYF.